The 17 T cell receptor beta chains in this list originate from one sample, sequenced in a study of cytomegalovirus exposure and HLA in healthy donors. Researchers ran the PCR with 60 Vbeta and 13 Jbeta primers. Libraries were prepared by immunoSEQ multiplex PCR; TCRdb keeps only in-frame clonotypes and omits some of them. The sample consists of approximately 140,000 clones, 75% to 80% of them appearing once. Source material: PBMCs. The receptors were gathered from a woman in her sixties or seventies in good health and CMV-seronegative.

This clone was found once. The junction differs from germline at one of its ends, possibly a read error. The sample carries other DNA sequences with the same CDR3. This chain uses TRBV27 with TRBJ2-1; possibly TRBD1 for D (5 bases). The CDR3 is made up of 15 amino acids. Germline V gene data show CDR1 as MNHEY and CDR2 as SMNVEV (reference sequence). CDR3 amino acids: CASSLVGPPYNEQFF. The CDR3 DNA is TGTGCCAGCAGTTTAGTGGGGCCACCCTACAACGAGCAGTTCTTC.

The V and J genes are TRBV28 and TRBJ1-4; D gene unclear. The germline V and J ends were trimmed by 4 bases and 0 bases, with 9 bases remaining between them. CDR3 length: 15 amino acids. CDR1 MDHEN and CDR2 SYDVKM come from the germline V gene. The CDR3 nucleotides are TGTGCCAGCAGTTCTCCGACATCAACTAATGAAAAACTGTTTTTT. The encoded protein is CASSSPTSTNEKLFF.

This chain links TRBV5-5 with TRBJ1-2; a weak D match, TRBD1 (5 bases). Deletions cut 4 bases from V and 4 bases from J, with 14 bases between. The CDR3 covers 14 residues. CDR1 and CDR2 from the germline V gene are SGHKS and YYEKEE (reference sequence). The DNA for the CDR3 is TGTGCCAGCAGCCTGCAGGGATCTGGCTATGGCTACACCTTC. This translates into CASSLQGSGYGYTF.

The chain employs TRBV6-1 and TRBJ2-5; 10 bases are a match to TRBD1. The J call could be wrong; TRBJ2-7 is a better fit for the DNA end. This CDR3 is built from 13 residues. Per the germline V gene, CDR1 is MNHNS and CDR2 is SASEGT. CDR3 nucleotides: TGTGCCAGCGGTCCGGGACAGGGGTACGAGCAGTACTTC. Residues: CASGPGQGYEQYF.

This clone was found once. The gene calls are TRBV2 and TRBJ1-4; D might be TRBD1 (6 bases). This CDR3 spans 14 amino acids. V lost 9 bases and J 8 bases, leaving 19 bases between the germline ends. Germline V gene sequence: CDR1 SNHLY, CDR2 FYNNEI. CDR3 coding DNA: TGTGCCAGGGAAGGGGGATGGGTAAGAGAAAAACTGTTTTTT. Amino acid sequence: CAREGGWVREKLFF.

The chain combines TRBV6-1 with TRBJ2-3, with a weak D call TRBD2 (5 bases). The CDR3 is 15 amino acids. V was shortened by 7 bases and J by 5 bases, with 19 bases between the two germline ends. Germline-derived CDR1 and CDR2 are MNHNS and SASEGT. CDR3 nucleotide sequence: TGTGCCAGCACGTCGCCCTTCAGAGCGGAAGATACGCAGTATTTT. It translates to CASTSPFRAEDTQYF.

The J gene is TRBJ1-3, the V gene TRBV5-4; perhaps TRBD1 as D (6 bases). The CDR3 is made up of 15 amino acids. Trimming pared 3 bases from V and 2 bases from J, leaving 12 bases between. Germline V gives CDR1 SGHNT, CDR2 YYREEE (reference sequence). This chain's CDR3 is CASSWDKLAGNTIYF. CDR3 DNA sequence: TGTGCCAGCAGCTGGGACAAGCTAGCTGGAAACACCATATATTTT. Full variable domain (remainder filled in from reference TRBV5-4 and TRBJ1-3): ETGVTQSPTHLIKTRGQQVTLRCSSQSGHNTVSWYQQALGQGPQFIFQYYREEENGRGNFPPRFSGLQFPNYSSELNVNALELDDSALYLCASSWDKLAGNTIYFGEGSWLTVV.

The rearrangement links TRBV11-2 to TRBJ2-2; 11 bases align to TRBD2. The CDR3 is 14 residues long. CDR1 SGHAT and CDR2 FQNNGV come from the germline V gene. The ends lost 7 bases at V and 6 bases at J; junction bases unmatched: 4. The CDR3 is CASKLAGVSGELFF. DNA of the CDR3: TGTGCCAGCAAACTAGCGGGGGTCTCCGGGGAGCTGTTTTTT.

As regards this clone: The same CDR3 arises from other DNA sequences in this sample as well. The CDR3 DNA reads as TGTGCCAGCAGCCAAGATGTAGCGGGACCCGCCGGTGAGCAGTTCTTC. Its translation is CASSQDVAGPAGEQFF. The rearrangement uses TRBV14 and TRBJ2-1, with TRBD2 matching over 8 bases. This CDR3 region has 16 residues. CDR1 is SGHDN, CDR2 FVKESK, per germline. V trimming: 0 bases; J trimming: 9 bases; junction bases outside the gene matches: 10.

The chain has TRBV7-9 and TRBJ2-7; 9 nucleotides agree with TRBD1. The CDR3 contains 16 residues. CDR1 is SEHNR and CDR2 is FQNEAQ in the germline V gene (reference sequence). With V trimmed by 5 bases and J by 2 bases, 10 bases remained unmatched. CDR3 in DNA: TGTGCCAGCAGCCTAGAACGGACAGGGGAAACCTACGAGCAGTACTTC. Translation: CASSLERTGETYEQYF.

The V call is TRBV6-1, the J call TRBJ1-6; tentatively, D is TRBD1 (6 bases). This CDR3 has 16 amino acids. Germline-derived CDR1 and CDR2 are MNHNS and SASEGT. V lost 1 base and J 7 bases, leaving 14 bases between the germline ends. The CDR3 DNA is TGTGCCAGCAGTGAAGAAGGACAGATTCGGAATTCACCCCTCCACTTT. Amino acids: CASSEEGQIRNSPLHF.

The sample holds a few counts of this clone. Germline and junction disagree at one end, which may indicate a read error. The chain uses TRBV7-9 and TRBJ1-1; 11 nucleotides agree with TRBD1. The CDR3 contains 15 residues. Germline CDR1 is SEHNR and CDR2 is FQNEAQ (reference sequence). The CDR3 coding sequence is TGTTCCAGCAGCTTGGGGACAGGGGGGAACACTGAAGCTTTCTTT. The encoded protein is CSSSLGTGGNTEAFF.

The chain employs TRBV7-9 and TRBJ2-7; 7 bases are a match to TRBD2. Germline CDR1 is SEHNR and CDR2 is FQNEAQ (reference sequence). The CDR3 has 14 amino acids. Germline trimming cut 1 base from V and 4 bases from J; bases unmatched to any gene: 4. In DNA, the CDR3 is TGTGCCAGCAGCTTAGAGGGGCGGGGGTACGAGCAGTACTTC. It specifies CASSLEGRGYEQYF.

The rearrangement links TRBV7-3 to TRBJ1-1; 9 nucleotides align to TRBD1. Germline V lookup: CDR1 SGHTA, CDR2 FQGTGA. The V and J ends lost 4 bases and 0 bases, in that order; junction bases with no gene match: 3. The CDR3 spans 15 residues. The CDR3 reads CASSSDRGMNTEAFF. The CDR3 DNA sequence: TGTGCCAGCAGCTCGGACAGGGGTATGAACACTGAAGCTTTCTTT. Combining the CDR3 with reference TRBV7-3 and TRBJ1-1 gives the whole variable domain GAGVSQTPSNKVTEKGKYVELRCDPISGHTALYWYRQSLGQGPEFLIYFQGTGAADDSGLPNDRFFAVRPEGSVSTLKIQRTERGDSAVYLCASSSDRGMNTEAFFGQGTRLTVV.

This chain connects TRBV5-1 to TRBJ1-2; D perhaps matches TRBD1 (5 bases). This CDR3 is 15 amino acids long. Germline V CDR1 and CDR2: SGHRS, YFSETQ. Trimming removed 6 bases at V and 4 bases at J, with 19 bases between. CDR3 loop: CASTPGWGDLYGYTF. DNA of the CDR3: TGCGCCAGCACCCCAGGTTGGGGGGACCTCTATGGCTACACCTTC.

Written as DNA, the CDR3 is TGTGCCAGCAGCCGTTTACTAGCGGGTTCCGAGCAGTACTTC. Encoded protein: CASSRLLAGSEQYF. The chain carries TRBV28 and TRBJ2-5, with 9 bases fitting TRBD2. The end of the DNA fits TRBJ2-7 better, so the J call may be wrong. The V gene's germline CDR1 is MDHEN and CDR2 SYDVKM. There are 14 residues in the CDR3.

The chain joins TRBV2 to TRBJ1-1, with no clear D. The ends were cut back, 2 bases at V and 0 bases at J, with 7 bases in the middle. CDR3 length: 14 amino acids. Germline CDR1 and CDR2: SNHLY and FYNNEI. This chain's CDR3 is CASSEHSVNTEAFF. The CDR3 DNA sequence: TGTGCCAGCAGTGAACACAGTGTGAACACTGAAGCTTTCTTT.